This is a list of T cell receptor beta chains from one sample in a study of tumor-infiltrating lymphocytes in primary liver carcinoma. TCRdb reanalysed the multiplex PCR reads using MiXCR and keeps one entry per CDR3 protein. The sample holds 90,000 to 100,000 distinct CDR3 sequences, about 70% seen once. Source material: liver tumor tissue from sampling region 5. These receptors were collected from a woman aged 60 to 75 with primary liver carcinoma and hepatitis B virus infection. The CDR3 runs from the conserved cysteine through the conserved F or W. The order of the fields is clone size, D gene, J gene, V gene, CDR3 protein, CDR3 DNA. D genes are given only for firm matches. Size values are once, few and many counts, or a class for expanded clones, and some rows have none.

size: .; D: .; J: TRBJ1-1; V: TRBV5-1; CDR3: CASSLEENTEAFF; DNA: TGCGCTAGCAGCTTGGAGGAAAACACTGAAGCTTTCTTT
size: .; D: .; J: TRBJ1-2; V: TRBV29-1; CDR3: CSVPGRYNYSF; DNA: TGCAGCGTTCCAGGGCGCTATAACTACAGCTTC
size: many; D: .; J: TRBJ1-4; V: TRBV7-8; CDR3: CASSLISGRGNEKLFF; DNA: TGTGCCAGCAGCTTAATCTCCGGACGGGGAAATGAAAAACTGTTTTTT
size: .; D: TRBD2; J: TRBJ2-7; V: TRBV4-1; CDR3: CASSPGTGTIYERYF; DNA: TGCGCCAGCAGCCCAGGAACCGGGACTATTTACGAGCGGTACTTC
size: .; D: .; J: TRBJ1-5; V: TRBV6-1; CDR3: CASKLIGGSNQPQHF; DNA: TGTGCCAGCAAGCTGATAGGGGGTAGCAATCAGCCCCAGCATTTT
size: .; D: .; J: TRBJ2-3; V: TRBV11-3; CDR3: CASSLRGGTDTQYF; DNA: TGTGCCAGCAGCTTACGGGGAGGCACAGATACGCAGTATTTT
size: many; D: .; J: TRBJ1-2; V: TRBV28; CDR3: CASRTGGGNYGYTF; DNA: TGTGCCAGCAGGACAGGTGGGGGAAACTATGGCTACACCTTC
size: .; D: .; J: TRBJ2-1; V: TRBV29-1; CDR3: CSVDSEAGGISYNEQFF; DNA: TGCAGCGTTGATTCGGAAGCGGGTGGAATCTCCTACAATGAGCAGTTCTTC
size: .; D: .; J: TRBJ2-4; V: TRBV11-2; CDR3: CASNLDGWGHDIQYF; DNA: TGTGCCAGCAACTTAGATGGTTGGGGGCACGACATTCAGTATTTC
size: .; D: .; J: TRBJ2-2; V: TRBV29-1; CDR3: CSGGNPYTGELFF; DNA: TGCAGCGGGGGAAACCCATACACCGGGGAGCTGTTTTTT
size: .; D: TRBD1; J: TRBJ1-3; V: TRBV11-2; CDR3: CASSSRPDRGAHSGSAIYF; DNA: TGTGCCAGCAGCTCACGCCCGGACAGGGGAGCGCACTCTGGAAGCGCCATATACTTT
size: .; D: .; J: TRBJ1-2; V: TRBV28; CDR3: CASSLEGLYGYTF; DNA: TGTGCCAGCAGTTTGGAGGGGTTATATGGCTACACCTTC
size: .; D: .; J: TRBJ1-1; V: TRBV30; CDR3: CAWTWGAEALF; DNA: TGTGCCTGGACCTGGGGGGCTGAAGCTCTCTTC
size: few; D: .; J: TRBJ1-5; V: TRBV11-2; CDR3: CASSLVDSNNQPQHF; DNA: TGTGCCAGTAGCTTAGTGGACAGCAACAATCAGCCCCAGCATTTT
size: once; D: TRBD2; J: TRBJ2-4; V: TRBV4-1; CDR3: CARQKRDRENIQYF; DNA: TGCGCCAGGCAAAAGCGGGATAGGGAGAACATTCAGTACTTC
size: .; D: .; J: TRBJ2-3; V: TRBV28; CDR3: CTSWAGHQPQYF; DNA: TGTACCAGCTGGGCGGGGCACCAGCCCCAGTATTTT
size: .; D: .; J: TRBJ2-3; V: TRBV12-3/TRBV12-4; CDR3: CVSSRGQISTDTQYF; DNA: TGTGTCAGCAGCCGCGGACAGATTAGCACAGATACGCAGTACTTT
size: .; D: .; J: TRBJ2-5; V: TRBV11-3; CDR3: CAISPHRVLVVAQYF; DNA: TGTGCCATCAGTCCACACAGGGTTCTCGTGGTGGCCCAGTACTTC
size: .; D: .; J: TRBJ2-5; V: TRBV11-3; CDR3: CAISLVQETQYF; DNA: TGTGCCATCAGCTTAGTACAAGAGACCCAATACTTC
size: .; D: TRBD2; J: TRBJ2-7; V: TRBV12-3/TRBV12-4; CDR3: CVSTSSGAHEQYF; DNA: TGTGTCAGCACATCCAGCGGGGCCCACGAGCAGTACTTC
size: many; D: TRBD2; J: TRBJ2-3; V: TRBV7-9; CDR3: CASSVYSGGTDTQYF; DNA: TGTGCCAGCAGCGTGTATAGCGGGGGCACAGATACGCAGTATTTT
size: few; D: TRBD1; J: TRBJ1-2; V: TRBV28; CDR3: CASSSAGGHGYTF; DNA: TGTGCCAGCAGTTCGGCAGGGGGGCATGGCTACACCTTC
size: few; D: .; J: TRBJ1-1; V: TRBV20-1; CDR3: CSARGQRGEGAEAFF; DNA: TGCAGTGCTAGAGGTCAACGGGGGGAGGGGGCTGAAGCTTTCTTT
size: .; D: TRBD2; J: TRBJ2-3; V: TRBV10-3; CDR3: CAISDPGLAGSTDTQYF; DNA: TGTGCCATCAGTGACCCCGGACTAGCGGGAAGCACAGATACGCAGTATTTT
size: .; D: TRBD2; J: TRBJ2-7; V: TRBV28; CDR3: CASSPPTSGARCEQYF; DNA: TGTGCCAGCAGTCCCCCCACTAGCGGGGCGAGGTGCGAGCAGTACTTC
size: .; D: .; J: TRBJ2-1; V: TRBV6-1; CDR3: CASSEEWYFINERFF; DNA: TGTGCCAGCAGTGAAGAATGGTACTTCATCAATGAGCGCTTCTTC
size: many; D: .; J: TRBJ1-4; V: TRBV10-3; CDR3: CAIRETTNEKLFF; DNA: TGTGCCATCAGAGAAACAACTAATGAAAAACTGTTTTTT
size: .; D: TRBD2; J: TRBJ2-5; V: TRBV28; CDR3: CASSTRTSGNLETQYF; DNA: TGTGCCAGCAGTACCCGGACTAGCGGGAATTTAGAGACCCAGTACTTC
size: .; D: .; J: TRBJ1-1; V: TRBV5-1; CDR3: CASSLAFGPANTEAFF; DNA: TGCGCCAGCAGCTTGGCCTTTGGGCCAGCGAACACTGAAGCTTTCTTT
size: .; D: .; J: TRBJ2-7; V: TRBV11-2; CDR3: CTSSSGQYYEQYF; DNA: TGTACCAGCAGTTCCGGACAGTACTACGAGCAGTATTTC
size: many; D: TRBD2; J: TRBJ2-7; V: TRBV5-1; CDR3: CASSPTSGPSYEQYF; DNA: TGCGCCAGCAGCCCAACTAGCGGGCCCTCCTACGAGCAGTACTTC
size: .; D: .; J: TRBJ2-2; V: TRBV29-1; CDR3: CNVGWGAGELFF; DNA: TGCAACGTCGGGTGGGGGGCCGGTGAGCTGTTTTTT
size: many; D: .; J: TRBJ2-2; V: TRBV10-3; CDR3: CAPLRGRQDTGELFF; DNA: TGTGCCCCCCTTCGAGGGAGGCAGGACACCGGGGAGCTGTTTTTT
size: few; D: TRBD1; J: TRBJ2-1; V: TRBV18; CDR3: CASSPDRANEQFF; DNA: TGTGCCAGCTCACCAGACAGGGCGAATGAGCAGTTCTTC
size: .; D: .; J: TRBJ2-3; V: TRBV9; CDR3: CASSVSPIGADTQYF; DNA: TGTGCCAGCAGCGTAAGCCCTATCGGGGCAGATACGCAGTATTTT
size: many; D: TRBD1; J: TRBJ2-7; V: TRBV5-5; CDR3: CASSSRTGSYEQYF; DNA: TGTGCCAGCAGCTCCAGGACAGGGTCCTACGAGCAGTACTTC
size: .; D: TRBD1; J: TRBJ2-1; V: TRBV10-3; CDR3: CAISTRQGSEQFF; DNA: TGTGCCATCAGTACCCGACAGGGAAGTGAGCAATTCTTC
size: .; D: .; J: TRBJ2-1; V: TRBV6-1; CDR3: CASSKGLARYNERFF; DNA: TGTGCCAGCAGTAAAGGGCTAGCGAGATACAATGAGCGGTTCTTC
size: many; D: .; J: TRBJ1-3; V: TRBV6-6; CDR3: CASSYLGVSGNTIYF; DNA: TGTGCCAGCAGTTACTTAGGAGTTTCTGGAAACACCATATATTTT
size: .; D: TRBD2; J: TRBJ2-2; V: TRBV11-1; CDR3: CASNLGLAGGNTGELYF; DNA: TGTGCCAGCAACTTAGGGTTAGCGGGAGGTAACACCGGGGAGCTGTATTTT
size: .; D: .; J: TRBJ1-1; V: TRBV6-5; CDR3: CASSSGGVQGWIEAFF; DNA: TGTGCCAGCAGTAGTGGAGGGGTCCAGGGTTGGATTGAAGCTTTCTTT
size: .; D: TRBD2; J: TRBJ2-7; V: TRBV28; CDR3: CASSTPRWLAGDDAYEQYF; DNA: TGTGCCAGCAGTACCCCCCGGTGGCTAGCGGGAGACGACGCCTACGAGCAGTACTTC
size: .; D: .; J: TRBJ2-3; V: TRBV11-2; CDR3: CSSSMGLPTDMQYF; DNA: TGCTCCAGCAGCATGGGGCTTCCCACAGATATGCAGTATTTT
size: .; D: TRBD2; J: TRBJ2-1; V: TRBV20-1; CDR3: CSATSASGRYTYNEQFF; DNA: TGCAGTGCCACGTCCGCTAGCGGGAGGTACACCTACAATGAGCAGTTCTTC